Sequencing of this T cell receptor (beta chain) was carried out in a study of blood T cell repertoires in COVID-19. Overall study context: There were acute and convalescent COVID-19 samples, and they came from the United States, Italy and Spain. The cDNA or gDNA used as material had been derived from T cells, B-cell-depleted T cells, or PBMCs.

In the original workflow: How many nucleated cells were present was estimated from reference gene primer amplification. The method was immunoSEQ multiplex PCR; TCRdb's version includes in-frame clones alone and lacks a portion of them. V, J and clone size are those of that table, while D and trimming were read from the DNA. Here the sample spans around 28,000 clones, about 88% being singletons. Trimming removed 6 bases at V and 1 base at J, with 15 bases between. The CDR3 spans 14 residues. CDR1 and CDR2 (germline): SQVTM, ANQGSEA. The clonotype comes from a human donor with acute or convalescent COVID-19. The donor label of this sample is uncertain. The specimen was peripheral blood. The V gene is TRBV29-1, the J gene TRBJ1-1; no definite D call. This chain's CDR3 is CSVEPTAPNTEAFF. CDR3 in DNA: TGCAGCGTCGAGCCTACAGCCCCGAACACTGAAGCTTTCTTT.